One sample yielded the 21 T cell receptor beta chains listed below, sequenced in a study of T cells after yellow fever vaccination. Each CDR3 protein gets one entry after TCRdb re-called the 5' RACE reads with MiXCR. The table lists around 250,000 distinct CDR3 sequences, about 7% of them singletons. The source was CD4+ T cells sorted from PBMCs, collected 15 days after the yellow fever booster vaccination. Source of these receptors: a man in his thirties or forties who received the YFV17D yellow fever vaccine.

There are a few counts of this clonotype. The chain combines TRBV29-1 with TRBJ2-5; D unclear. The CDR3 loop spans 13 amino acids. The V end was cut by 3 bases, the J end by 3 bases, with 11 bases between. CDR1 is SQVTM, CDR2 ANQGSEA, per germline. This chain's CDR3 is CSVDLFGEETQYF. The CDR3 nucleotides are TGCAGCGTTGATTTGTTCGGTGAAGAGACCCAGTACTTC.

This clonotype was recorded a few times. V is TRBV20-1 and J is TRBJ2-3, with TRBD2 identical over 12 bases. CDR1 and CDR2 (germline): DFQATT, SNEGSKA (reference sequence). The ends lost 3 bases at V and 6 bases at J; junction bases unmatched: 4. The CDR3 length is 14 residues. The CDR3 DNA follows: TGCAGTGCTAGTTTGACTAGCGGGGGTGATACGCAGTATTTT. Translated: CSASLTSGGDTQYF.

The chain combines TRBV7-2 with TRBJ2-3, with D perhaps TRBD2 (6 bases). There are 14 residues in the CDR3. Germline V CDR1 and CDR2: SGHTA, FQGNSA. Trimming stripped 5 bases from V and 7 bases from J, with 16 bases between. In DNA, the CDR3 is TGTGCCAGCAGCCCCCAGGAGGGCTTATATACGCAGTATTTT. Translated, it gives CASSPQEGLYTQYF.

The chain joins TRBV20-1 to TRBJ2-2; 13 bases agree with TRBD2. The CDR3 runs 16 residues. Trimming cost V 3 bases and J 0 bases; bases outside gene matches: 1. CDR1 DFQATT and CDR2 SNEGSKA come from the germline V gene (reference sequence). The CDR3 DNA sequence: TGCAGTGCTAGGGGACTAGCGGGATCGAACACCGGGGAGCTGTTTTTT. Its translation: CSARGLAGSNTGELFF.

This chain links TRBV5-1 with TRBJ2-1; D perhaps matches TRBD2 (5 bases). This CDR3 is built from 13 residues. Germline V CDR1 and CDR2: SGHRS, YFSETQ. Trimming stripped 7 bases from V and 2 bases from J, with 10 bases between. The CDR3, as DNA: TGCGCCAGCTCTCCCGGGACCTACAATGAGCAGTTCTTC. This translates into CASSPGTYNEQFF.

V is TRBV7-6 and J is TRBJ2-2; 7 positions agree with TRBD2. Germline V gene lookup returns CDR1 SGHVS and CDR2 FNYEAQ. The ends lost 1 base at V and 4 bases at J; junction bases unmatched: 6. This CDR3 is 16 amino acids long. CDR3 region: CASSLEPSGPTGELFF. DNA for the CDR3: TGTGCCAGCAGCTTAGAGCCTAGCGGACCCACCGGGGAGCTGTTTTTT. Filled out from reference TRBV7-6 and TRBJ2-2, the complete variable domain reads GAGVSQSPRYKVTKRGQDVALRCDPISGHVSLYWYRQALGQGPEFLTYFNYEAQQDKSGLPNDRFSAERPEGSISTLTIQRTEQRDSAMYRCASSLEPSGPTGELFFGEGSRLTVL.

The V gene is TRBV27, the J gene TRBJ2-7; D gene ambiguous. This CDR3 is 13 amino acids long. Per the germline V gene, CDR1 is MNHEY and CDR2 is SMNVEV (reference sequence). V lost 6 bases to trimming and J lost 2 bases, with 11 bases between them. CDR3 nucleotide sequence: TGTGCCAGCAGCAATCTCAGCCCCTACGAGCAGTACTTC. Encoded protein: CASSNLSPYEQYF.

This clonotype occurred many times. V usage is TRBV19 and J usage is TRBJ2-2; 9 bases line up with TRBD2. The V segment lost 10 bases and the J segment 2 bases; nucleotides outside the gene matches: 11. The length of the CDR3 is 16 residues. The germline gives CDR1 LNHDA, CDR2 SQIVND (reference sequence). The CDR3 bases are TGTGCCACACGAACGCTTCTAGCGGGAAACACCGGGGAGCTGTTTTTT. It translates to CATRTLLAGNTGELFF.

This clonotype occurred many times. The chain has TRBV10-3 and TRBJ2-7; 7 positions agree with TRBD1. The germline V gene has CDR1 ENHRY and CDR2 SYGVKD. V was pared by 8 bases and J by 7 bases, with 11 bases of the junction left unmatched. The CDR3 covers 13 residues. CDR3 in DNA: TGTGCCATCGCTCCCGACAGGGACCTGGAGCAGTACTTC. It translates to CAIAPDRDLEQYF.

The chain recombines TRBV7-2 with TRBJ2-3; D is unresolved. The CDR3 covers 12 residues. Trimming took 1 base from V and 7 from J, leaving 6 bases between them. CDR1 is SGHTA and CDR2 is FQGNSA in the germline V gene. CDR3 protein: CASSLELNTQYF. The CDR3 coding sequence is TGTGCCAGCAGCTTAGAATTGAATACGCAGTATTTT.

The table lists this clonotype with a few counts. Written as DNA, the CDR3 is TGTGCCAGCAGTCGGACTGGACTACTGAGGGAGCAGTTCTTC. This codes for CASSRTGLLREQFF. This rearrangement joins TRBV14 to TRBJ2-1, with a tentative D call TRBD2 (6 bases). From germline, CDR1 is SGHDN and CDR2 FVKESK. V was cut by 6 bases and J by 10 bases, with 19 bases left in between. CDR3 length: 14 amino acids.

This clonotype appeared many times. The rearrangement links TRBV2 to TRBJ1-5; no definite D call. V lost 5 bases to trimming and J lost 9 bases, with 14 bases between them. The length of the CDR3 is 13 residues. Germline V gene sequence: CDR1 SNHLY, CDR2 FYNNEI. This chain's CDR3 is CASSKDGVRPQHF. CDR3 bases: TGTGCCAGCAGTAAGGACGGAGTAAGGCCCCAGCATTTT. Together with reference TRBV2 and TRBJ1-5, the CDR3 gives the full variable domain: EPEVTQTPSHQVTQMGQEVILRCVPISNHLYFYWYRQILGQKVEFLVSFYNNEISEKSEIFDDQFSVERPDGSNFTLKIRSTKLEDSAMYFCASSKDGVRPQHFGDGTRLSIL.

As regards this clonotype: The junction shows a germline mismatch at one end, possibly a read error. The CDR3 bases are TGCAATGCTAGAGATTCAAGTAGCCTCCCCTACAATGAGCAGTTCTTC. Translated, it gives CNARDSSSLPYNEQFF. The chain links TRBV20-1 to TRBJ2-1; D not certain. CDR1 and CDR2 (germline): DFQATT, SNEGSKA (reference sequence). The length of the CDR3 is 16 residues.

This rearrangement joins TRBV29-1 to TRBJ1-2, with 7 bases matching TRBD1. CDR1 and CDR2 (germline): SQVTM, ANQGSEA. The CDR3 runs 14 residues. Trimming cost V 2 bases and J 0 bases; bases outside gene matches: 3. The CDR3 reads CSVETGAPNYGYTF. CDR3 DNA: TGCAGCGTTGAAACAGGGGCCCCTAACTATGGCTACACCTTC.

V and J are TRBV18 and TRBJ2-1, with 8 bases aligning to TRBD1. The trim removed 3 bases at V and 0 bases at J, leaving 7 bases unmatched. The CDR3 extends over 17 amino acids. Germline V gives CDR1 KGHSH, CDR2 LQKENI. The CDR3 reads CASSPSGQVSSYNEQFF. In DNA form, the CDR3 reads TGTGCCAGCTCACCCTCGGGACAGGTGAGCTCCTACAATGAGCAGTTCTTC.

The CDR3, as DNA: TGTGCCTGGAGTTTGGGCGGGACTCCCAATGAGCAGTTCTTC. It is translated as CAWSLGGTPNEQFF. The chain recombines TRBV30 with TRBJ2-1; TRBD2 might be the D (6 bases). V was shortened by 2 bases and J by 6 bases, with 14 bases between the two germline ends. This CDR3 has 14 residues. Germline V lookup: CDR1 GTSNPN, CDR2 SVGIG (reference sequence).

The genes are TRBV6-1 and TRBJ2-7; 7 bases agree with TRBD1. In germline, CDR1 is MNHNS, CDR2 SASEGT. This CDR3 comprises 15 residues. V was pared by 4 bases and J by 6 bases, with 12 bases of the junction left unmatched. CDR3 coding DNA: TGTGCCAGCAGTGCCCCGGGACAGTTAAGGGGCGAGCAGTACTTC. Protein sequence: CASSAPGQLRGEQYF.

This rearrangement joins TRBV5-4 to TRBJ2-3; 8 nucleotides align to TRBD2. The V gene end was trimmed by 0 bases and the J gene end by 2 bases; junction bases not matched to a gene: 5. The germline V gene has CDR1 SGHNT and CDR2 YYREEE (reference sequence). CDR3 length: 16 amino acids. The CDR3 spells CASSLAAGGPTDTQYF. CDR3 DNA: TGTGCCAGCAGCTTGGCGGCGGGAGGACCCACAGATACGCAGTATTTT.

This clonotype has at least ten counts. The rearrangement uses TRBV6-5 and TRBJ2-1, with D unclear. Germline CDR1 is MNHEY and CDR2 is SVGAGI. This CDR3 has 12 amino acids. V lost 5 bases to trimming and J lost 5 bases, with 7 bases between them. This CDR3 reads CASSRAHNEQFF. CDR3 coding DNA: TGTGCCAGCAGTCGGGCCCACAATGAGCAGTTCTTC.

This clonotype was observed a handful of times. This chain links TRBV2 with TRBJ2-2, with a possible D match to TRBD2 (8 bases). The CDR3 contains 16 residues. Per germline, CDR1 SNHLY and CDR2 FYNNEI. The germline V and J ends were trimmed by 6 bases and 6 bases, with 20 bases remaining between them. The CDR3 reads CASRAVTGTRSGELFF. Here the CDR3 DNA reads TGTGCCAGCAGGGCTGTGACAGGGACTAGATCCGGGGAGCTGTTTTTT. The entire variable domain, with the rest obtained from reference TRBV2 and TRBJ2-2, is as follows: EPEVTQTPSHQVTQMGQEVILRCVPISNHLYFYWYRQILGQKVEFLVSFYNNEISEKSEIFDDQFSVERPDGSNFTLKIRSTKLEDSAMYFCASRAVTGTRSGELFFGEGSRLTVL.

CDR3 sequence: CASSLERVNEQFF. CDR3 nucleotides: TGTGCCAGCAGCTTAGAACGCGTCAATGAGCAGTTCTTC. The V gene is TRBV7-2, the J gene TRBJ2-1; D remains ambiguous. CDR1 and CDR2 from the germline V gene are SGHTA and FQGNSA. The ends were cut back, 1 base at V and 6 bases at J, with 7 bases in the middle. The CDR3 spans 13 residues.